This T cell receptor (beta chain) originates from a study of OX40 agonist ivuxolimab in advanced cancers. Study at large: Six ivuxolimab dose levels, 0.01 to 10 mg/kg, were given intravenously every 2 weeks. Enrollees could have had prior anti-PD-1, anti-PD-L1 or anti-CTLA-4 therapy, which about 42% had received.

Trimming removed 8 bases from V and 5 bases from J, with 14 bases in between. Looked up from germline, CDR1 is SGHVS and CDR2 is FNYEAQ. The CDR3 length is 13 residues. TCRdb keeps only in-frame clones here, not all; method: immunoSEQ multiplex PCR. The table lists about 30,000 clones, approximately 87% of them singletons. The source is an adult with an advanced solid tumor such as melanoma, head and neck, liver or kidney cancer. The specimen comprised CD4+ or CD8+ T cells sorted from blood, sampled in a trial of the OX40 agonist ivuxolimab. This chain connects TRBV7-6 to TRBJ2-3, with no clear D. CDR3 protein: CASGRQGQDTQYF. CDR3 coding DNA: TGTGCCAGCGGGCGCCAAGGGCAAGATACGCAGTATTTT.